The 17 T cell receptor beta chains presented below share a single source sample, sequenced in a study of cytomegalovirus exposure and HLA in healthy donors. The PCR made use of 60 Vbeta and 13 Jbeta primers. Here immunoSEQ multiplex PCR was the method, and the copy in TCRdb shows in-frame clones only, minus some. The sample shows about 220,000 clones, 80% to 85% of them seen only once. The specimen was PBMCs. These receptors were obtained from a boy aged 2-9 years in good health and CMV-seronegative.

The V and J genes are TRBV6-5 and TRBJ2-7, with 9 bases aligning to TRBD2. The germline CDR1 and CDR2 sequences are MNHEY and SVGAGI. The ends lost 5 bases at V and 0 bases at J; junction bases unmatched: 5. The CDR3 loop spans 15 amino acids. CDR3 sequence reads: CASSLGLASSYEQYF. The CDR3 nucleotides are TGTGCCAGCAGTCTCGGACTAGCGAGCTCCTACGAGCAGTACTTC.

V and J are TRBV27 and TRBJ1-2; 9 bases line up with TRBD1. CDR1 and CDR2 (germline): MNHEY, SMNVEV (reference sequence). The CDR3 extends over 14 amino acids. Trimming took 3 bases from V and 4 from J; bases not matched to a gene: 3. The CDR3 spells CASSFGTGSYGYTF. In DNA form, the CDR3 reads TGTGCCAGCAGTTTCGGGACAGGGTCCTATGGCTACACCTTC.

This clone turned up a few times. The chain has TRBV5-6 and TRBJ2-6; the D is unclear. Trimming took off 0 bases at V and 0 bases at J, with 16 bases between the two ends. The CDR3 spans 19 residues. The germline gives CDR1 SGHDT, CDR2 YYEEEE. DNA for the CDR3: TGTGCCAGCAGCTTGGGCGCCGTATTCTCCCCCTCTGGGGCCAACGTCCTGACTTTC. Translated: CASSLGAVFSPSGANVLTF.

The gene calls are TRBV5-6 and TRBJ2-3, with 10 bases identical to TRBD2. The CDR3 has 16 amino acids. J gave up 6 bases and V 1 base, and 8 bases lay outside the gene matches. Germline CDR1 is SGHDT and CDR2 is YYEEEE. This CDR3 reads CASSLRAGGPVDTQYF. The CDR3 coding sequence is TGTGCCAGCAGCTTGCGAGCGGGGGGGCCGGTCGATACGCAGTATTTT. The complete variable domain, with remaining parts taken from reference TRBV5-6 and TRBJ2-3, reads DAGVTQSPTHLIKTRGQQVTLRCSPKSGHDTVSWYQQALGQGPQFIFQYYEEEERQRGNFPDRFSGHQFPNYSSELNVNALLLGDSALYLCASSLRAGGPVDTQYFGPGTRLTVL.

This chain joins TRBV6-6 and TRBJ1-1; D might be TRBD1 (6 bases). Germline V gives CDR1 MNHNY, CDR2 SVGAGI (reference sequence). The CDR3 totals 16 residues. V lost 0 bases and J 1 base, leaving 12 bases between the germline ends. The CDR3, as DNA: TGTGCCAGCAGTTACTCCCCCAAGACAGGGAACACTGAAGCTTTCTTT. It is translated as CASSYSPKTGNTEAFF.

The CDR3 loop is CAWMTGASEKLFF. CDR3 DNA: TGTGCCTGGATGACAGGGGCTTCTGAAAAACTGTTTTTT. The chain couples TRBV30 to TRBJ1-4; 8 nucleotides line up with TRBD1. CDR3 length: 13 residues. Germline values: CDR1 GTSNPN, CDR2 SVGIG (reference sequence). The V segment lost 4 bases and the J segment 7 bases; nucleotides outside the gene matches: 5.

The rearrangement links TRBV7-9 to TRBJ2-1; D is uncertain. This CDR3 has 12 residues. Germline CDR1 and CDR2: SEHNR and FQNEAQ (reference sequence). V lost 4 bases and J lost 10, with 11 bases in between. The CDR3 loop is CASSSTPGEQFF. Written as DNA, the CDR3 is TGTGCCAGCAGCTCTACCCCAGGCGAGCAGTTCTTC.

This CDR3 is CASSPPLDRSEDGYTF. The CDR3 region has the DNA TGTGCCAGCTCACCACCTCTGGACAGGTCTGAGGATGGCTACACCTTC. The J gene is TRBJ1-2, the V gene TRBV18, with 7 bases fitting TRBD1. CDR1 is KGHSH and CDR2 is LQKENI in the germline V gene. Germline trimming cut 0 bases from V and 6 bases from J; bases unmatched to any gene: 10. The CDR3 has 16 amino acids.

The CDR3 loop is CASSLTSGSRHEQFF. As DNA, the CDR3 is TGTGCCAGCAGCTTAACCAGCGGGAGCCGGCATGAGCAGTTCTTC. The gene calls are TRBV7-8 and TRBJ2-1, with 8 bases aligning to TRBD2. This CDR3 comprises 15 residues. Germline V CDR1 and CDR2: SGHVS, FQNEAQ. Trimming took 2 bases from V and 8 from J; bases not matched to a gene: 8.

The CDR3 DNA sequence: TGTGCCTGGAGTAGGAGAGGGGGGGCCGGGGAGCTGTTTTTT. Residues: CAWSRRGGAGELFF. The chain joins TRBV30 to TRBJ2-2; D is possibly TRBD2 (7 bases). The CDR3 runs to 14 residues. The ends were cut back, 2 bases at V and 6 bases at J, with 13 bases in the middle. Per germline, CDR1 GTSNPN and CDR2 SVGIG (reference sequence). Using reference TRBV30 and TRBJ2-2 for the parts outside the CDR3, the full variable domain is SQTIHQWPATLVQPVGSPLSLECTVEGTSNPNLYWYRQAAGRGLQLLFYSVGIGQISSEVPQNLSASRPQDRQFILSSKKLLLSDSGFYLCAWSRRGGAGELFFGEGSRLTVL.

This clone came up a few times. The CDR3 sequence: CASSYSRRAGRNTIYF. CDR3 DNA: TGTGCCAGCAGTTACTCGCGAAGGGCAGGGAGAAACACCATATATTTT. The chain couples TRBV6-5 to TRBJ1-3; TRBD1 is a possible D gene (5 bases). This CDR3 has 16 residues. V dropped 0 bases and J dropped 5 bases, with 14 bases sitting between them. Germline V gene sequence: CDR1 MNHEY, CDR2 SVGAGI.

In its sample, this clone was seen once. This rearrangement joins TRBV9 to TRBJ2-2; 13 bases match TRBD2. The CDR3 runs to 18 residues. Germline loops: CDR1 SGDLS, CDR2 YYNGEE. Germline trimming cut 3 bases from V and 7 bases from J; bases unmatched to any gene: 12. The CDR3 region has the DNA TGTGCCAGCAGCGACTTCACCGGGACTAGCGGGAAGAACGGGGAGCTGTTTTTT. Translated, it gives CASSDFTGTSGKNGELFF. Based on the CDR3 plus reference TRBV9 and TRBJ2-2, the full variable domain is DSGVTQTPKHLITATGQRVTLRCSPRSGDLSVYWYQQSLDQGLQFLIQYYNGEERAKGNILERFSAQQFPDLHSELNLSSLELGDSALYFCASSDFTGTSGKNGELFFGEGSRLTVL.

V usage is TRBV11-2 and J usage is TRBJ2-5; tentatively, D is TRBD2 (5 bases). Germline values: CDR1 SGHAT, CDR2 FQNNGV. Trimming removed 3 bases from V and 4 bases from J, with 15 bases in between. The CDR3 covers 15 residues. In DNA, the CDR3 is TGTGCCAGCAGCTTGCGGGCAGTCGCGCCAGAGACCCAGTACTTC. Translating it yields CASSLRAVAPETQYF.

CDR3 region: CASIEDRGTSYNSPLHF. CDR3 in DNA: TGCGCCAGCATCGAGGACAGGGGGACCTCCTATAATTCACCCCTCCACTTT. This chain links TRBV10-1 with TRBJ1-6; the match to TRBD1 covers 10 bases. Per the germline V gene, CDR1 is WNHNN and CDR2 is SYGVQD (reference sequence). V was pared by 7 bases and J by 0 bases, with 6 bases of the junction left unmatched. This CDR3 region has 17 residues.

The gene calls are TRBV19 and TRBJ1-2, with 8 bases lining up with TRBD1. In germline, CDR1 is LNHDA, CDR2 SQIVND (reference sequence). V lost 5 bases to trimming and J lost 3 bases; unmatched junction nucleotides: 5. This CDR3 comprises 14 residues. CDR3 in amino acids: CASSGQGRYYGYTF. The DNA of the CDR3 is TGTGCCAGTAGTGGACAGGGACGATACTATGGCTACACCTTC.

The chain employs TRBV5-1 and TRBJ2-1, with 8 bases matching TRBD2. The CDR3 consists of 16 residues. The germline gives CDR1 SGHRS, CDR2 YFSETQ. V was clipped by 4 bases and J by 0 bases; unmatched bases: 6. The chain's CDR3 is CASSGGSGSSYNEQFF. DNA for the CDR3: TGCGCCAGCAGCGGGGGCAGCGGGAGCTCCTACAATGAGCAGTTCTTC.

The chain joins TRBV6-4 to TRBJ1-1, with TRBD1 identical over 8 bases. V gave up 9 bases and J gave up 4 bases; unmatched junction bases: 16. Germline V gene sequence: CDR1 MRHNA, CDR2 SNTAGT. This CDR3 has 16 amino acids. The CDR3 protein is CASTGGFYRGGTEAFF. The DNA for the CDR3 is TGTGCCAGTACAGGGGGGTTTTATCGGGGAGGCACTGAAGCTTTCTTT.